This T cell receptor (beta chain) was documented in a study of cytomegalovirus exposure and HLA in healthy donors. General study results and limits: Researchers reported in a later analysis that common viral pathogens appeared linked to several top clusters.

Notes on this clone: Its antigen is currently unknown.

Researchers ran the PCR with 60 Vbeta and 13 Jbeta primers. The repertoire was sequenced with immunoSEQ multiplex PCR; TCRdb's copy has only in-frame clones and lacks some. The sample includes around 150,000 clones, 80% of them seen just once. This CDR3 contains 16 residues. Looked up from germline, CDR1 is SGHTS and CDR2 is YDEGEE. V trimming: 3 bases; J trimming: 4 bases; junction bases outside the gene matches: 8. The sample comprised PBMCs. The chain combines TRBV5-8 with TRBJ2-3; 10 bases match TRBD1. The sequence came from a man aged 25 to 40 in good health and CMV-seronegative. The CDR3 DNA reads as TGTGCCAGCAGCTCTCCGGGACAGGGGAGGTCAGATACGCAGTATTTT. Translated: CASSSPGQGRSDTQYF.